The count of the clone carrying this TCR beta chain is one. This sample stems from a study of T cells in Graves' hyperthyroidism and ophthalmopathy. Orbital computed tomography and thyroid ultrasound, together with serum TRAb and thyroxine and clinical symptoms, were used for diagnoses. Germline V gene lookup returns CDR1 ENHRY and CDR2 SYGVKD. The CDR3 has 14 residues. From RNA transcripts, TCR beta CDR3 regions were amplified. TCR CDR3 regions were first amplified by RT-PCR with HTBI primers. TCRdb reanalysed the multiplex PCR reads using MiXCR and keeps one entry per CDR3 protein. The table has hundreds of thousands of distinct CDR3 sequences, 38% seen once; the top ten hold around 9.3%.

This sequence joins TRBV10-3 and TRBJ2-7; 15 bases are a match to TRBD2. This clonotype originated in a man in his late teens or twenties with Graves' hyperthyroidism. The sample consisted of blood. The chain's CDR3 is CAQLGTSGGREQYF. The CDR3 DNA sequence: TGTGCTCAACTCGGGACTAGCGGGGGGCGGGAGCAGTACTTC.